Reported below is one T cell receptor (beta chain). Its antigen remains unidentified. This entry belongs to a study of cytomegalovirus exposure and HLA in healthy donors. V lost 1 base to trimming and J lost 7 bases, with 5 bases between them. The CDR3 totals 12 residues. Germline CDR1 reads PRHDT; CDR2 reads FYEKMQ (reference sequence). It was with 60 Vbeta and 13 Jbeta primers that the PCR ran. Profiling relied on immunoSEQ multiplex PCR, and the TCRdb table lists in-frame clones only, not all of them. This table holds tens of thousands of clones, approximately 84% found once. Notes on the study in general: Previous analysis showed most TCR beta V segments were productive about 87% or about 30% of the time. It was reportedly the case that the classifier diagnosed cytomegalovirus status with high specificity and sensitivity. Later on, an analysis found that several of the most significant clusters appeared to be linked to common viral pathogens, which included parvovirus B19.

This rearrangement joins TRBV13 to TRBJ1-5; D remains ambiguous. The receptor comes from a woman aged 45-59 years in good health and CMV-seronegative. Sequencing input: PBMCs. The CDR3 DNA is TGTGCCAGCAGCTTAGCAGGACAGCCCCAGCATTTT. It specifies CASSLAGQPQHF.